The 28 T cell receptor beta chains presented below share a single source sample, sequenced in a study of molecular identifiers for immune sequencing clone quantification. TCRdb reprocessed the PCR reads via MiXCR and lists one record per CDR3 protein. Of hundreds of thousands of distinct CDR3 sequences listed, about 25% were seen once; the top ten hold about 0.84%. The specimen sequenced was naive CD8+ T cells from blood, with Jurkat cell RNA spiked in. Indicated subset: FACS-sorted CD8+CD4-CCR7+CD45RA+ naive T cells. The receptors stem from a human donor in good health. Some libraries in this study had Jurkat cell RNA spiked in.

This clonotype appeared many times. The chain recombines TRBV7-3 with TRBJ2-1; D perhaps matches TRBD2 (6 bases). CDR1 is SGHTA, CDR2 FQGTGA, per germline. Trimming pared 8 bases from V and 0 bases from J, leaving 14 bases between. CDR3 length: 15 amino acids. The CDR3 sequence: CASASGHNSYNEQFF. The CDR3 bases are TGTGCCAGCGCAAGCGGGCACAACTCCTACAATGAGCAGTTCTTC.

This clonotype was seen repeatedly, ten times or more. V is TRBV7-3 and J is TRBJ2-3; D may be TRBD1 or TRBD2 (5 bases each). V was pared by 5 bases and J by 4 bases, with 16 bases between. The CDR3 is 15 amino acids. From germline, CDR1 is SGHTA and CDR2 FQGTGA. In DNA form, the CDR3 reads TGTGCCAGCAGCGCGACCGGGACGGCAGCAGATACGCAGTATTTT. This translates into CASSATGTAADTQYF.

Note on this clonotype: A single base separates this from a much larger clone, so it may be a read error. The chain couples TRBV29-1 to TRBJ2-5; 7 bases align to TRBD1. V lost 5 bases to trimming and J lost 4 bases; unmatched junction nucleotides: 4. The germline CDR1 and CDR2 sequences are SQVTM and ANQGSEA. The CDR3 contains 12 residues. DNA of the CDR3: TGCAGCGTTTGGGACAGACGAGAGACCCAGTACTTC. Amino acids: CSVWDRRETQYF.

Details on this clonotype: Germline and junction disagree at one end, which may indicate a read error. The rearrangement links TRBV2 to TRBJ2-7; 9 bases are shared with TRBD2. CDR3 length equals 15 residues. Germline V gene sequence: CDR1 SNHLY, CDR2 FYNNEI. The CDR3 sequence: CACSPRLAAPYEQCF. The CDR3 bases are TGTGCCTGCAGTCCACGACTAGCGGCACCCTACGAGCAGTGCTTC. The full variable domain, with the rest looked up from reference TRBV2 and TRBJ2-7, is EPEVTQTPSHQVTQMGQEVILRCVPISNHLYFYWYRQILGQKVEFLVSFYNNEISEKSEIFDDQFSVERPDGSNFTLKIRSTKLEDSAMYFCACSPRLAAPYEQCFGPGTRLTVT.

This clonotype was detected many times. This chain joins TRBV5-8 and TRBJ2-7; TRBD1 agrees at 7 bases. The CDR3 sequence is 14 residues long. Germline-derived CDR1 and CDR2 are SGHTS and YDEGEE. The J segment lost 7 bases and the V segment lost 4 bases, leaving 11 bases of the junction unmatched. The CDR3, as DNA: TGTGCCAGCAGCGCTCCGGGACAGAGTTGGGAGCAGTACTTC. The encoded protein is CASSAPGQSWEQYF. The full variable domain, rest sourced from reference TRBV5-8 and TRBJ2-7, is EAGVTQSPTHLIKTRGQQATLRCSPISGHTSVYWYQQALGLGLQFLLWYDEGEERNRGNFPPRFSGRQFPNYSSELNVNALELEDSALYLCASSAPGQSWEQYFGPGTRLTVT.

This clonotype was detected a few times. The chain employs TRBV5-4 and TRBJ1-1; D is uncertain. V lost 4 bases and J lost 6, with 13 bases in between. The germline V gene has CDR1 SGHNT and CDR2 YYREEE (reference sequence). CDR3 length: 13 residues. CDR3 sequence reads: CASSQGLEAEAFF. CDR3 bases: TGTGCCAGCAGCCAAGGCCTGGAGGCTGAAGCTTTCTTT.

This clonotype has more than one count but fewer than ten. The V and J genes are TRBV30 and TRBJ2-7; possibly TRBD2 for D (5 bases). Germline V CDR1 and CDR2: GTSNPN, SVGIG (reference sequence). There are 14 residues in the CDR3. Trimming shortened V by 3 bases and J by 2 bases, and 14 bases separated the two germline ends. The CDR3 here is CAWSEAASPYEQYF. The CDR3 DNA reads TGTGCCTGGAGCGAGGCCGCTAGCCCCTACGAGCAGTACTTC.

This clonotype was counted ten times or more. The chain joins TRBV7-2 to TRBJ1-1; TRBD1 might be the D (5 bases). Per germline, CDR1 SGHTA and CDR2 FQGNSA. The CDR3 totals 12 residues. Trimming pared 6 bases from V and 4 bases from J, leaving 9 bases between. CDR3 bases: TGTGCCAGCAGTTGGGGGTCCACTGAAGCTTTCTTT. It is translated as CASSWGSTEAFF.

This sequence joins TRBV21-1 and TRBJ2-1; TRBD2, the D gene given by the table, was not confirmed from the DNA. TRBV21-1 is flagged as a pseudogene. The CDR3 covers 14 residues. Written as DNA, the CDR3 is TGTACCAGCAGCCCCCGCGCGCCTGACAATGAGCAGTTCTTC. Protein sequence: CTSSPRAPDNEQFF.

CDR3 sequence (DNA): TGTGCCAGCAGCCAAGGAGTAGGGGAAGCGACCCAGTACTTC. This encodes CASSQGVGEATQYF. J is TRBJ2-5 and V is TRBV3-1; a possible D gene is TRBD1 (5 bases). This CDR3 has 14 residues. Germline V gene sequence: CDR1 LGHDT, CDR2 YNNKEL (reference sequence). V lost 1 base to trimming and J lost 7 bases, with 13 bases between them.

V and J are TRBV24-1 and TRBJ1-2, with a possible D match to TRBD1 (5 bases). There are 13 residues in the CDR3. The germline V gene encodes CDR1 KGHDR and CDR2 SFDVKD. Between the trimmed V and J ends, which lost 7 bases and 2 bases, there was a span of 10 bases. The CDR3 region is CATRQQGNYGYTF. The CDR3, as DNA: TGTGCCACCAGACAGCAGGGAAACTATGGCTACACCTTC.

The gene calls are TRBV12-5 and TRBJ1-5, with unresolved D. The V and J ends lost 1 base and 6 bases respectively, with 10 bases between them. The CDR3 is 14 residues long. Germline V gives CDR1 LGHNT, CDR2 FRNRAP. The CDR3: CASGLEGSVQPQHF. For the CDR3, the DNA is TGTGCTAGTGGTTTGGAGGGTTCGGTTCAGCCCCAGCATTTT.

This clonotype was counted between two and nine times. No DNA is shown, since the ends of the CDR3 on it are uncertain; the CDR3 is the one TCRdb lists. V gene TRBV11-2 combines with J gene TRBJ2-2. Per germline, CDR1 SGHAT and CDR2 FQNNGV. The CDR3 sequence runs 12 residues, both termini included. This CDR3 is CASSFGNGELFF.

A note on this clonotype: A much larger clone lies a single base off, so this may be a read error. J is TRBJ1-5 and V is TRBV7-9; D may be TRBD1 (5 bases). In germline, CDR1 is SEHNR, CDR2 FQNEAQ (reference sequence). The CDR3 covers 16 residues. The CDR3 DNA reads as TGTGCCGGCAGCTCTCCTGGGGACGATAGCAATCAGCCCCAGCATTTT. It yields the protein CAGSSPGDDSNQPQHF.

This clonotype was counted a few times. V is TRBV9 and J is TRBJ2-5; 9 bases are shared with TRBD2. The ends lost 3 bases at V and 3 bases at J; junction bases unmatched: 6. CDR3 length: 15 amino acids. Germline loops: CDR1 SGDLS, CDR2 YYNGEE. The CDR3 region is CASSAGGLAKETQYF. The CDR3 coding sequence is TGTGCCAGCAGCGCGGGGGGACTAGCAAAAGAGACCCAGTACTTC.

This clonotype was seen many times. The chain links TRBV4-3 to TRBJ1-2, with D perhaps TRBD1 (6 bases). Trimming took off 0 bases at V and 4 bases at J, with 15 bases between the two ends. The CDR3 sequence is 16 residues long. Looked up from germline, CDR1 is LGHNA and CDR2 is YSLEER. CDR3 bases: TGCGCCAGCAGCCAAGATCTGGGGGCCCTCTTCTATGGCTACACCTTC. It yields the protein CASSQDLGALFYGYTF.

This clonotype has more than one count but fewer than ten. Just one base apart from a much larger clone, this may be a read error. The V call is TRBV12-3 or TRBV12-4, the J call TRBJ1-1; D is undetermined. The length of the CDR3 is 13 residues. CDR3: CASSDHTRTEALF. The CDR3 region has the DNA TGTGCCAGCAGTGATCATACAAGGACTGAAGCTCTCTTT.

This clonotype was detected many times. The chain carries TRBV29-1 and TRBJ1-1; D is uncertain. Germline values: CDR1 SQVTM, CDR2 ANQGSEA. This CDR3 is built from 13 residues. The V end was cut by 5 bases, the J end by 4 bases, with 14 bases between. For the CDR3, the DNA is TGCAGCGTTCGGCCGGGCATGGGCACTGAAGCTTTCTTT. Encoded protein: CSVRPGMGTEAFF.

The rearrangement joins TRBV6-6 to TRBJ2-3; D is possibly TRBD1 (6 bases). V dropped 4 bases and J dropped 1 base, with 12 bases sitting between them. CDR1 and CDR2 (germline): MNHNY, SVGAGI (reference sequence). The CDR3 runs 15 residues. The CDR3 here is CASSWRQVGTDTQYF. DNA of the CDR3: TGTGCCAGCAGTTGGCGACAGGTTGGCACAGATACGCAGTATTTT.

In its sample, this clonotype was seen many times. The genes are TRBV5-6 and TRBJ2-7; D is possibly TRBD2 (6 bases). Germline V gene sequence: CDR1 SGHDT, CDR2 YYEEEE. Trimming removed 0 bases from V and 2 bases from J, with 15 bases in between. The CDR3 runs 16 residues. CDR3 region: CASSLEGRGGAYEQYF. The CDR3 DNA reads as TGTGCCAGCAGCTTGGAGGGGCGGGGTGGGGCCTACGAGCAGTACTTC.

This clonotype was recorded at least ten times. V and J are TRBV29-1 and TRBJ1-1; 7 nucleotides align to TRBD1. The CDR3 is 13 amino acids. Germline values: CDR1 SQVTM, CDR2 ANQGSEA. Trimming took 4 bases from V and 1 from J; bases not matched to a gene: 3. CDR3 nucleotides: TGCAGCGTTGGACAGGGTCGGAACACTGAAGCTTTCTTT. Translating gives CSVGQGRNTEAFF.

The rearrangement links TRBV7-9 to TRBJ1-1; D call uncertain. This CDR3 contains 12 residues. The germline V gene encodes CDR1 SEHNR and CDR2 FQNEAQ (reference sequence). V lost 4 bases to trimming and J lost 11 bases, with 14 bases between them. This chain's CDR3 is CASSSSWAGAFF. CDR3 in DNA: TGTGCCAGCAGCTCCAGCTGGGCCGGTGCTTTCTTT.

The V call is TRBV5-6, the J call TRBJ2-7, with TRBD1 identical over 10 bases. Looked up from germline, CDR1 is SGHDT and CDR2 is YYEEEE. V lost 3 bases to trimming and J lost 7 bases; unmatched junction nucleotides: 13. CDR3 length: 16 residues. In DNA form, the CDR3 reads TGTGCCAGCAGCTCACCACCCGGGACAGGGGCGGGGGAGCAGTACTTC. Its protein product is CASSSPPGTGAGEQYF.

This clonotype was counted many times. The CDR3 DNA follows: TGTGCCAGCAGCGTAGTAGCGGGAGGAATGGCAGATACGCAGTATTTT. The encoded protein is CASSVVAGGMADTQYF. V and J are TRBV9 and TRBJ2-3; 10 positions agree with TRBD2. Germline loops: CDR1 SGDLS, CDR2 YYNGEE. The V gene end was trimmed by 0 bases and the J gene end by 4 bases; junction bases not matched to a gene: 5. The CDR3 consists of 16 residues.

To note about this clonotype: A much larger clonotype is one base distant, so this may be a read error. Because the CDR3 is missing its conserved closing phenylalanine or tryptophan, this is likely a read error. The genes are TRBV5-1 and TRBJ2-7; D might be TRBD1 or TRBD2, each matching 5 bases. The germline V gene encodes CDR1 SGHRS and CDR2 YFSETQ. This CDR3 is 14 amino acids long. Trimming pared 3 bases from V and 5 bases from J, leaving 15 bases between. The CDR3 sequence: CASSSGWGSDEQYL. CDR3 in DNA: TGCGCCAGCAGCTCCGGCTGGGGGTCGGACGAGCAGTACTTA.

This clonotype has just a few counts. The V call is TRBV29-1, the J call TRBJ2-1; no clear D gene. Trimming took 4 bases from V and 5 from J, leaving 3 bases between them. The CDR3 is made up of 10 amino acids. CDR1 and CDR2 (germline): SQVTM, ANQGSEA. Here the CDR3 reads CSVGNNEQFF. Here the CDR3 DNA reads TGCAGCGTTGGGAACAATGAGCAGTTCTTC.

The chain recombines TRBV6-1 with TRBJ2-7; D is unclear. The CDR3 consists of 14 residues. Germline lookup yields CDR1 MNHNS and CDR2 SASEGT. Trimming removed 4 bases from V and 3 bases from J, with 13 bases in between. CDR3 region: CASSGNPGLYEQYF. The CDR3 region has the DNA TGTGCCAGCAGTGGCAACCCAGGCCTCTACGAGCAGTACTTC.

To note about this clonotype: A single base separates this from a much larger clone, so it may be a read error. The V gene is TRBV19, the J gene TRBJ2-3; perhaps TRBD2 as D (5 bases). The CDR3 spans 15 residues. In germline, CDR1 is LNHDA, CDR2 SQIVND (reference sequence). The CDR3: CASSIGAASTDTQCF. As DNA, the CDR3 is TGTGCCAGTAGTATAGGGGCGGCTAGCACAGATACGCAGTGTTTT.